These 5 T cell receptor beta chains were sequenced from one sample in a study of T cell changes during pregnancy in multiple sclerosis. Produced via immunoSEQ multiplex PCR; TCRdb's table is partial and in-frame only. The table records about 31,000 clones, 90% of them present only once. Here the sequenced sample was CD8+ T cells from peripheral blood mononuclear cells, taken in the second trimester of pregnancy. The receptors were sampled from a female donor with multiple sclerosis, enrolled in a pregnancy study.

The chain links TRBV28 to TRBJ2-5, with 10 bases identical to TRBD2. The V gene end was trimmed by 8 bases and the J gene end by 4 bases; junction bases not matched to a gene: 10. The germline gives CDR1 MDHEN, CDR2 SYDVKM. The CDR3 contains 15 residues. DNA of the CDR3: TGTGCCAGCGTTATTAGCGGGAGGTTTCGAGAGACCCAGTACTTC. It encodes CASVISGRFRETQYF.

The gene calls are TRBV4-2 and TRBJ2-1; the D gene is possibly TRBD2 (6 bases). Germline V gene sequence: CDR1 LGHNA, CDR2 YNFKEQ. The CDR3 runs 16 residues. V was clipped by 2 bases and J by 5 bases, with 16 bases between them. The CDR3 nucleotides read TGTGCCAGCAGCCAACAAGTGGAGACTAGGAACAATGAGCAGTTCTTC. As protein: CASSQQVETRNNEQFF.

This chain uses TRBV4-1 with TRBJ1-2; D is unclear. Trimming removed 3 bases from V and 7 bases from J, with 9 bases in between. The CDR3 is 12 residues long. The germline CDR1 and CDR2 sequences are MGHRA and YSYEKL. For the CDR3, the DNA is TGCGCCAGCAGCCACGAGGGCTTTGGCTACACCTTC. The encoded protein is CASSHEGFGYTF.

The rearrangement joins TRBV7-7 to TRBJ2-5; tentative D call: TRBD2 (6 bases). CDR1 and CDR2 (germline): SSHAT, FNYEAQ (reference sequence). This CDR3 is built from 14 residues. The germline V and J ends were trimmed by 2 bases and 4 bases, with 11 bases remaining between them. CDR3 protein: CASSLQGGGETQYF. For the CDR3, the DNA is TGTGCCAGCAGCTTACAGGGAGGAGGAGAGACCCAGTACTTC.

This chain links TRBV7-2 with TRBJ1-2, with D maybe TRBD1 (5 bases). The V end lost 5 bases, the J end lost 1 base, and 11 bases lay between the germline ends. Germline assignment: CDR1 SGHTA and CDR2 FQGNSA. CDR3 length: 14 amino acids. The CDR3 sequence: CASSPWTLNYGYTF. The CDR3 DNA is TGTGCCAGCAGCCCTTGGACACTTAACTATGGCTACACCTTC.